This TCR beta chain originates from a study of T cell responses to AZD1222 COVID-19 vaccine. Study-wide context: Second-dose intervals near 4 or 12 weeks were combined. Points from the study as a whole: Donors in the cohort were predominantly white British and more often female, and clonal diversity was possibly underestimated. The study sampled repertoires only after the peak T cell response.

Measured with immunoSEQ multiplex PCR; TCRdb has only the in-frame clones, and not every one. This table holds about 130,000 clones, 93% found once. A note on this clone: What it binds is not known.

The trim removed 5 bases at V and 4 bases at J, leaving 6 bases unmatched. The CDR3 loop spans 14 amino acids. Germline lookup yields CDR1 SSHAT and CDR2 FNYEAQ (reference sequence). This chain joins TRBV7-7 and TRBJ2-7; 9 bases line up with TRBD1. Here the sequenced sample was peripheral blood, taken on day 0 of AZD1222 vaccination. This TCR was sampled from an adult in good health. The CDR3 DNA follows: TGTGCCAGCAGCCCGGGGACAGGGTTTTACGAGCAGTACTTC. This codes for CASSPGTGFYEQYF.